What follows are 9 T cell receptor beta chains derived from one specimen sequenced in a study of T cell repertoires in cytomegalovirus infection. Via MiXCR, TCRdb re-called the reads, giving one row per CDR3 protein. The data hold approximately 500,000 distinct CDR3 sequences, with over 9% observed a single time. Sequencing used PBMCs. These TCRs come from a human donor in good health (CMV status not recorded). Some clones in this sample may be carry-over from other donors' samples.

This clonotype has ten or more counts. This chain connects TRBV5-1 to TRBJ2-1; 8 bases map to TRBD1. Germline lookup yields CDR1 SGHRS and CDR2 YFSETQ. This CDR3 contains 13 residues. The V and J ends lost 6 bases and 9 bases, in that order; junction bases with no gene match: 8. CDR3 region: CASNQGALGEQFF. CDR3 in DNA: TGCGCCAGCAATCAGGGGGCTTTAGGTGAGCAGTTCTTC. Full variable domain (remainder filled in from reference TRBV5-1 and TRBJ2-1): KAGVTQTPRYLIKTRGQQVTLSCSPISGHRSVSWYQQTPGQGLQFLFEYFSETQRNKGNFPGRFSGRQFSNSRSEMNVSTLELGDSALYLCASNQGALGEQFFGPGTRLTVL.

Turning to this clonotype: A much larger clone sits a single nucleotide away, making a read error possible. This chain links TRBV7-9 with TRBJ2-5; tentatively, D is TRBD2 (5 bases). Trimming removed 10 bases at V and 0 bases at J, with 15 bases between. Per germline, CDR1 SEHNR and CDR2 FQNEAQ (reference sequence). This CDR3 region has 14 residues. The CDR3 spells CANTTAEDQETQYF. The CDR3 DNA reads TGTGCCAACACAACGGCGGAGGACCAAGAGACCCAGTACTTC.

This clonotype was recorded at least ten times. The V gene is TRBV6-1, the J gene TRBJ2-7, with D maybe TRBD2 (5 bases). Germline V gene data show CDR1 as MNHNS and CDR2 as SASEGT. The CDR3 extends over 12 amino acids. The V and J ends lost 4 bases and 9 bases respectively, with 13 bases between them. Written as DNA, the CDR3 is TGTGCCAGCAGTGGGCCCCCAGGAGGGCAGTACTTC. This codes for CASSGPPGGQYF.

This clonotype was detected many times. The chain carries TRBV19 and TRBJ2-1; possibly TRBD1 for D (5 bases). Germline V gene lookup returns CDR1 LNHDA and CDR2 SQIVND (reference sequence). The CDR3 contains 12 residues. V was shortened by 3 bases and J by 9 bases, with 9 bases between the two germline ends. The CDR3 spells CASSISQGEQFF. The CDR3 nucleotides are TGTGCCAGTAGTATCAGCCAGGGTGAGCAGTTCTTC.

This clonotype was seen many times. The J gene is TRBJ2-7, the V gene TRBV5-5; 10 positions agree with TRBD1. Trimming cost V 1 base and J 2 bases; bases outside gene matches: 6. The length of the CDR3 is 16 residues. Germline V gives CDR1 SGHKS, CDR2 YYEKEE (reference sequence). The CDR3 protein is CASSLRPGTGAYEQYF. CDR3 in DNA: TGTGCCAGCAGCTTGCGTCCCGGGACAGGGGCCTACGAGCAGTACTTC.

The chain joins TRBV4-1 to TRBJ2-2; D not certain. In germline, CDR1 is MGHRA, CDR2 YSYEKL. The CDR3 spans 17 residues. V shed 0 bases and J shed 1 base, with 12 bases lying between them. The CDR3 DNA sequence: TGCGCCAGCAGCCAAGACTTAGGGCTTGGGAACACCGGGGAGCTGTTTTTT. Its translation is CASSQDLGLGNTGELFF.

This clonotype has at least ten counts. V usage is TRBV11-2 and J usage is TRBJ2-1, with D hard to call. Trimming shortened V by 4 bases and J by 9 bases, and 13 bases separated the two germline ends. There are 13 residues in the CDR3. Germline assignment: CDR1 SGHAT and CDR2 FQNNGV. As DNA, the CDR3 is TGTGCCAGCAGCTCAATCCCTAGGGCTGAGCAGTTCTTC. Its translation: CASSSIPRAEQFF. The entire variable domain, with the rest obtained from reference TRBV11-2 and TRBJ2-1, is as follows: EAGVAQSPRYKIIEKRQSVAFWCNPISGHATLYWYQQILGQGPKLLIQFQNNGVVDDSQLPKDRFSAERLKGVDSTLKIQPAKLEDSAVYLCASSSIPRAEQFFGPGTRLTVL.

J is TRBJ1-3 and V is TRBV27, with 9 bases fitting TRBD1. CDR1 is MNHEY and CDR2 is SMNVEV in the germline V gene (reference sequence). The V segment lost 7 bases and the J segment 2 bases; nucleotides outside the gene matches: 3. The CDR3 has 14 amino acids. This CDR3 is CASTQGAAGNTIYF. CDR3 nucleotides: TGTGCCAGCACACAGGGGGCAGCTGGAAACACCATATATTTT.

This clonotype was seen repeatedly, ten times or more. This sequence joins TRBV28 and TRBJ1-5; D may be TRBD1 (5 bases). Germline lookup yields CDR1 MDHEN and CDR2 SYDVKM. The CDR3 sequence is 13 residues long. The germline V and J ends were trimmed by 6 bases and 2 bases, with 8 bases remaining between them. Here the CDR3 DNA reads TGTGCCAGCAGCGGGACCCGCAATCAGCCCCAGCATTTT. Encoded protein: CASSGTRNQPQHF.